The 29 T cell receptor beta chains reported below all come from one sample, sequenced in a study of identical twins. TCRdb analysed the 5' RACE reads with MiXCR anew, one entry per CDR3 protein. The sample lists 400,000 to 650,000 distinct CDR3 sequences, around 20% occurring once. The same specimen was also included in a second study, on T cells expressing NK-cell markers.

Sequenced input: CD4+ T cells sorted from blood. These receptors were taken from a woman aged 18-30 years in good health.

Only a few counts were recorded for this clonotype. The chain joins TRBV29-1 to TRBJ1-2, with TRBD1 matching 7 bases. Looked up from germline, CDR1 is SQVTM and CDR2 is ANQGSEA. The CDR3 is 14 residues long. Germline trimming cut 5 bases from V and 0 bases from J; bases unmatched to any gene: 6. The CDR3: CSVPTDRANYGYTF. The CDR3 nucleotides read TGCAGCGTTCCTACCGACAGGGCTAACTATGGCTACACCTTC.

V and J are TRBV20-1 and TRBJ2-7, with 9 positions matching TRBD2. Germline V lookup: CDR1 DFQATT, CDR2 SNEGSKA (reference sequence). Germline trimming cut 6 bases from V and 5 bases from J; bases unmatched to any gene: 11. The CDR3 sequence is 14 residues long. The CDR3 DNA follows: TGCAGTGCGCTAGATCCTAGCGGGATCGACGAGCAGTACTTC. Translated: CSALDPSGIDEQYF.

This clonotype was counted only a few times. This rearrangement joins TRBV20-1 to TRBJ2-4, with TRBD2 matching 10 bases. Germline values: CDR1 DFQATT, CDR2 SNEGSKA (reference sequence). The CDR3 contains 15 residues. V lost 3 bases to trimming and J lost 0 bases; unmatched junction nucleotides: 2. The CDR3 reads CSARSGGAAKNIQYF. The CDR3 DNA reads as TGCAGTGCTAGGAGCGGGGGGGCAGCCAAAAACATTCAGTACTTC.

The chain combines TRBV7-8 with TRBJ2-7, with D perhaps being TRBD1 or TRBD2 (5 bases each). There are 16 residues in the CDR3. V was pared by 5 bases and J by 2 bases, with 19 bases between. Germline V lookup: CDR1 SGHVS, CDR2 FQNEAQ. The CDR3: CASSSFPGTPAYEQYF. As DNA, the CDR3 is TGTGCCAGCAGCAGCTTTCCCGGGACCCCCGCCTACGAGCAGTACTTC.

This clonotype was seen at least ten times. The rearrangement links TRBV6-5 to TRBJ2-1; D ambiguous. Between the trimmed V and J ends, which lost 6 bases and 5 bases, there was a span of 5 bases. The CDR3 length is 11 residues. Germline loops: CDR1 MNHEY, CDR2 SVGAGI. The CDR3 loop reads CASSRDNEQFF. The CDR3 DNA reads as TGTGCCAGCAGCCGCGACAATGAGCAGTTCTTC.

This clonotype was seen only a few times. This chain joins TRBV5-5 and TRBJ2-7, with TRBD2 matching over 10 bases. CDR1 is SGHKS and CDR2 is YYEKEE in the germline V gene (reference sequence). V was pared by 4 bases and J by 0 bases, with 7 bases of the junction left unmatched. The CDR3 extends over 16 amino acids. CDR3 nucleotides: TGTGCCAGCAGCCTCCGTAGCGGGAGGCCCTCCTACGAGCAGTACTTC. It is translated as CASSLRSGRPSYEQYF. The full variable domain, its missing parts supplied by reference TRBV5-5 and TRBJ2-7, is DAGVTQSPTHLIKTRGQQVTLRCSPISGHKSVSWYQQVLGQGPQFIFQYYEKEERGRGNFPDRFSARQFPNYSSELNVNALLLGDSALYLCASSLRSGRPSYEQYFGPGTRLTVT.

V is TRBV5-1 and J is TRBJ2-1; D is unclear. Trimming removed 5 bases at V and 0 bases at J, with 9 bases between. Germline values: CDR1 SGHRS, CDR2 YFSETQ. There are 14 residues in the CDR3. The CDR3 spells CASSATRSYNEQFF. The DNA of the CDR3 is TGCGCCAGCAGTGCGACCCGCTCCTACAATGAGCAGTTCTTC.

This clonotype was seen a few times. V usage is TRBV7-9 and J usage is TRBJ1-1; TRBD1 matches at 8 bases. The CDR3 spans 13 residues. Germline CDR1 reads SEHNR; CDR2 reads FQNEAQ (reference sequence). V lost 5 bases and J lost 5; bases outside the gene matches: 4. The CDR3 reads CASSKDRETEAFF. CDR3 in DNA: TGTGCCAGCAGCAAGGACAGGGAGACTGAAGCTTTCTTT. Filled out from reference TRBV7-9 and TRBJ1-1, the complete variable domain reads DTGVSQNPRHKITKRGQNVTFRCDPISEHNRLYWYRQTLGQGPEFLTYFQNEAQLEKSRLLSDRFSAERPKGSFSTLEIQRTEQGDSAMYLCASSKDRETEAFFGQGTRLTVV.

The chain carries TRBV7-8 and TRBJ2-3; D unresolved. The length of the CDR3 is 13 residues. Trimming shortened V by 7 bases and J by 2 bases, and 10 bases separated the two germline ends. The germline gives CDR1 SGHVS, CDR2 FQNEAQ. The CDR3 loop reads CASNSFFTDTQYF. In DNA, the CDR3 is TGTGCCAGCAACTCTTTTTTCACAGATACGCAGTATTTT.

This clonotype was seen only a few times. The V gene is TRBV29-1, the J gene TRBJ2-5; unclear D gene. V was pared by 5 bases and J by 5 bases, with 6 bases between. CDR1 is SQVTM, CDR2 ANQGSEA, per germline. The CDR3 length is 10 residues. CDR3 sequence: CSVRDETQYF. CDR3 DNA: TGCAGCGTTAGGGATGAGACCCAGTACTTC.

V usage is TRBV20-1 and J usage is TRBJ2-3; 9 positions agree with TRBD2. From germline, CDR1 is DFQATT and CDR2 SNEGSKA (reference sequence). V gave up 7 bases and J gave up 2 bases; unmatched junction bases: 13. The CDR3 is made up of 16 amino acids. CDR3 amino acids: CSVLGGLAGPTDTQYF. CDR3 coding DNA: TGCAGTGTACTGGGTGGGCTAGCGGGGCCCACAGATACGCAGTATTTT.

This clonotype came up a few times. This could be a read error, since a much larger clone is one nucleotide away. The genes are TRBV6-2 or TRBV6-3 and TRBJ2-5; D remains unclear. Germline loops: CDR1 MNHEY, CDR2 SVGEGT. The CDR3 has 10 amino acids. Deletions cut 7 bases from V and 4 bases from J, with 4 bases between. CDR3: CASIGETQYF. The CDR3 region has the DNA TGTGCCAGCATTGGAGAGACCCAGTACTTC.

V and J are TRBV20-1 and TRBJ2-7; D not resolved. The CDR3 extends over 18 amino acids. Per the germline V gene, CDR1 is DFQATT and CDR2 is SNEGSKA (reference sequence). Between the trimmed V and J ends, which lost 2 bases and 1 base, there was a span of 24 bases. Here the CDR3 reads CSARSIERQTALSYEQYF. The CDR3 nucleotides are TGCAGTGCTAGATCGATCGAACGGCAGACCGCTTTGTCCTACGAGCAGTACTTC.

The sample holds a few counts of this clonotype. This chain links TRBV7-2 with TRBJ2-5; possible D gene TRBD2, 6 bases. The CDR3 is 17 residues long. V was shortened by 4 bases and J by 1 base, with 19 bases between the two germline ends. Looked up from germline, CDR1 is SGHTA and CDR2 is FQGNSA. CDR3 sequence (DNA): TGTGCCAGCAGCTGGAGGGGAGCGGAAAGCGCCCAAGAGACCCAGTACTTC. Protein product: CASSWRGAESAQETQYF.

This clonotype was observed many times. The chain joins TRBV6-6 to TRBJ2-1; D is unclear. V was trimmed by 7 bases and J by 1 base, leaving 5 bases between them. Germline V gene sequence: CDR1 MNHNY, CDR2 SVGAGI (reference sequence). This CDR3 region has 12 residues. CDR3 nucleotide sequence: TGTGCCAGCATGGGTTCCTACAATGAGCAGTTCTTC. This gives the protein CASMGSYNEQFF.

V is TRBV4-3 and J is TRBJ2-4; a weak D match, TRBD1 (5 bases). The V end was cut by 0 bases, the J end by 0 bases, with 12 bases between. The CDR3 contains 17 residues. The germline gives CDR1 LGHNA, CDR2 YSLEER. The CDR3 region is CASSQDYLTEAKNIQYF. The CDR3 nucleotides are TGCGCCAGCAGCCAAGATTACTTGACAGAAGCCAAAAACATTCAGTACTTC.

The chain couples TRBV24-1 to TRBJ2-5; tentatively, D is TRBD2 (6 bases). The V gene lost 5 bases and the J gene lost 5 bases, with 11 bases spanning the gap. The CDR3 runs 13 residues. Germline V lookup: CDR1 KGHDR, CDR2 SFDVKD. The chain's CDR3 is CATSAGASETQYF. CDR3 bases: TGTGCCACCAGTGCGGGAGCGTCCGAGACCCAGTACTTC.

The chain links TRBV12-3 or TRBV12-4 to TRBJ2-1; possibly TRBD2 for D (6 bases). The CDR3 runs to 15 residues. V lost 0 bases and J lost 7, with 13 bases in between. CDR3 amino acids: CASSLALTGDNEQFF. In nucleotides, the CDR3 is TGTGCCAGCAGTTTAGCGCTAACGGGAGATAATGAGCAGTTCTTC.

The chain couples TRBV12-3 or TRBV12-4 to TRBJ2-2; D uncertain. V lost 6 bases and J lost 3, with 11 bases in between. The CDR3 extends over 14 amino acids. CDR3 nucleotide sequence: TGTGCCAGCAGCCCTATGGGTTACACCGGGGAGCTGTTTTTT. As protein: CASSPMGYTGELFF.

This chain uses TRBV10-3 with TRBJ1-2; 8 bases align to TRBD1. Germline-derived CDR1 and CDR2 are ENHRY and SYGVKD. V dropped 7 bases and J dropped 4; count of bases not matched to a gene: 2. There are 12 residues in the CDR3. This CDR3 is CAINTGGYGYTF. The CDR3 DNA follows: TGTGCCATCAACACAGGGGGCTATGGCTACACCTTC.

There are a few counts of this clonotype. The gene calls are TRBV6-5 and TRBJ2-7; D may be TRBD1 (6 bases). The length of the CDR3 is 16 residues. CDR1 is MNHEY, CDR2 SVGAGI, per germline. Trimming stripped 4 bases from V and 0 bases from J, with 16 bases between. The CDR3 DNA reads TGTGCCAGCAGTTCGGACAGTTCGGCCGGCTCCTACGAGCAGTACTTC. Its protein is CASSSDSSAGSYEQYF.

The CDR3 loop is CASSLAPLGGGGEQYF. The CDR3 DNA sequence: TGCGCCAGCAGCTTGGCCCCCCTTGGGGGCGGGGGCGAGCAGTACTTC. The chain couples TRBV5-1 to TRBJ2-7; weak D call: TRBD2 (7 bases). The germline V gene encodes CDR1 SGHRS and CDR2 YFSETQ. The CDR3 is 16 residues long. With 0 bases removed from V and 6 bases from J, the gap between germline ends came to 19 bases.

This clonotype was recorded a few times. The chain uses TRBV5-1 and TRBJ1-4; no clear D gene. CDR1 is SGHRS and CDR2 is YFSETQ in the germline V gene. This CDR3 has 14 residues. V gave up 2 bases and J gave up 8 bases, with 13 bases separating them. The CDR3 loop is CASSFGRSGEKLFF. The CDR3 nucleotides are TGCGCCAGCAGCTTCGGACGGTCCGGAGAAAAACTGTTTTTT.

This clonotype has just a few counts. The CDR3 DNA is TGTGCCAGCAGCGCCTCTTCCCGGGGGGGCTATGGCTACACCTTC. Protein: CASSASSRGGYGYTF. V is TRBV7-9 and J is TRBJ1-2; possibly TRBD1 for D (5 bases). The CDR3 spans 15 residues. Germline CDR1 reads SEHNR; CDR2 reads FQNEAQ (reference sequence). V lost 5 bases, J lost 4 bases, and 17 bases lay in between.

The rearrangement links TRBV7-8 to TRBJ2-2, with D perhaps TRBD1 or TRBD2 (5 bases each). Germline values: CDR1 SGHVS, CDR2 FQNEAQ. The CDR3 extends over 16 amino acids. Trimming left V 6 bases short and J 7 bases short, with 21 bases between. CDR3 residues: CASSRRETGRSGELFF. DNA for the CDR3: TGTGCCAGCAGTCGTAGGGAAACGGGACGTAGCGGGGAGCTGTTTTTT. The full variable domain, in which reference TRBV7-8 and TRBJ2-2 provide the parts outside the CDR3, is GAGVSQSPRYKVAKRGQDVALRCDPISGHVSLFWYQQALGQGPEFLTYFQNEAQLDKSGLPSDRFFAERPEGSVSTLKIQRTQQEDSAVYLCASSRRETGRSGELFFGEGSRLTVL.

This clonotype was recorded a few times. The chain uses TRBV5-1 and TRBJ2-5; D gene unclear. From germline, CDR1 is SGHRS and CDR2 YFSETQ. The CDR3 loop spans 17 amino acids. Trimming cost V 0 bases and J 7 bases, with 22 bases left between them. The CDR3 sequence is CASSLAVHIESPGTQYF. Written as DNA, the CDR3 is TGCGCCAGCAGCTTGGCGGTGCATATTGAATCCCCAGGGACCCAGTACTTC.

The genes are TRBV28 and TRBJ1-4; D not resolved. CDR3 size: 12 residues. CDR1 and CDR2 from the germline V gene are MDHEN and SYDVKM. V lost 10 bases to trimming and J lost 4 bases, with 10 bases between them. The CDR3 region is CAITGGNEKLFF. Here the CDR3 DNA reads TGTGCCATCACGGGCGGTAATGAAAAACTGTTTTTT. Combining the CDR3 with reference TRBV28 and TRBJ1-4 gives the whole variable domain DVKVTQSSRYLVKRTGEKVFLECVQDMDHENMFWYRQDPGLGLRLIYFSYDVKMKEKGDIPEGYSVSREKKERFSLILESASTNQTSMYLCAITGGNEKLFFGSGTQLSVL.

This clonotype was counted only a few times. This sequence joins TRBV10-3 and TRBJ1-5, with D hard to call. V lost 4 bases and J 5 bases, leaving 6 bases between the germline ends. The CDR3 contains 12 residues. CDR1 and CDR2 from the germline V gene are ENHRY and SYGVKD. The CDR3 here is CAISGFDQPQHF. The CDR3 DNA reads as TGTGCCATCAGTGGTTTCGATCAGCCCCAGCATTTT.

This rearrangement joins TRBV5-1 to TRBJ2-2, with TRBD1 matching 9 bases. The germline V gene encodes CDR1 SGHRS and CDR2 YFSETQ. The junction had 9 bases not matched to a gene; V was cut back by 4 bases and J by 5 bases. This CDR3 has 16 amino acids. The CDR3 DNA sequence: TGCGCCAGCAGCCCGTTGCCGGGACAGGGAACCGGGGAGCTGTTTTTT. Its translation is CASSPLPGQGTGELFF.